What follows is one T cell receptor beta chain and its context. Its antigen is not known. TCRdb used MiXCR to reprocess the 5' RACE reads, holding one entry per CDR3 protein. The repertoire includes 30,000 to 35,000 distinct CDR3 sequences, roughly a quarter of them detected once, and 2% to 2.5% sits in the top ten. V gave up 8 bases and J gave up 6 bases, with 20 bases separating them. The germline V gene encodes CDR1 SNHLY and CDR2 FYNNEI. The CDR3 sequence is 14 residues long. Study-wide results and caveats: Greatest tumor Treg TCR overlap was with tumor naive CD4+ cells. Tumor memory CD4+ T cell TCR gene usage was found to cluster with blood and lymph node memory CD4+ cells and with lymph node naive CD4+ cells. Larger-cohort validation covered only one TCR beta V-J rearrangement.

The sorted Tregs were CD4+CD25+CD127-/low cells. The chain combines TRBV2 with TRBJ2-7; maybe TRBD2 (5 bases). The sequenced sample was tumor-infiltrating Tregs sorted from the breast tumor. The sequence was collected from a female donor with breast cancer. The CDR3 region has the DNA TGTGCCAGCGGGAGAGCCAGGCCCCGGGCCGAGCAGTACTTC. The encoded protein is CASGRARPRAEQYF. Supplemented by reference TRBV2 and TRBJ2-7, the full variable domain reads EPEVTQTPSHQVTQMGQEVILRCVPISNHLYFYWYRQILGQKVEFLVSFYNNEISEKSEIFDDQFSVERPDGSNFTLKIRSTKLEDSAMYFCASGRARPRAEQYFGPGTRLTVT.